Below are 18 T cell receptor beta chains sequenced from a single sample in a study of identical twins. TCRdb reanalysed the 5' RACE reads using MiXCR and keeps one entry per CDR3 protein. The sample gives 1,800,000 or so distinct CDR3 sequences, 32% of which show up once; 0.27% is in the top ten. Specimen: cord blood. The receptors here all came from a newborn girl in good health.

The chain is built from TRBV4-2 and TRBJ2-5; D gene ambiguous. Germline V gene lookup returns CDR1 LGHNA and CDR2 YNFKEQ. The ends were cut back, 4 bases at V and 11 bases at J, with 17 bases in the middle. This CDR3 region has 13 residues. CDR3 region: CASSPSGPLPQYF. The CDR3 coding sequence is TGTGCCAGCAGCCCTTCGGGCCCTCTTCCTCAGTACTTC.

The chain joins TRBV20-1 to TRBJ2-3, with TRBD2 as a possible D gene (6 bases). This CDR3 is 12 amino acids long. Looked up from germline, CDR1 is DFQATT and CDR2 is SNEGSKA (reference sequence). Trimming shortened V by 5 bases and J by 2 bases, and 8 bases separated the two germline ends. CDR3 sequence (DNA): TGCAGTGCTCAACTAGCCACAGATACGCAGTATTTT. Amino acids: CSAQLATDTQYF.

J is TRBJ2-7 and V is TRBV7-2; TRBD1 matches at 10 bases. The CDR3 has 15 residues. The V gene end was trimmed by 3 bases and the J gene end by 3 bases; junction bases not matched to a gene: 5. Germline-derived CDR1 and CDR2 are SGHTA and FQGNSA. The CDR3: CASSFATGGNYEQYF. In nucleotides, the CDR3 is TGTGCCAGCAGCTTCGCGACAGGGGGCAACTACGAGCAGTACTTC.

Many counts were recorded for this clonotype. The DNA of the CDR3 is TGTGCCAGCAGTGTTTCGACCGGGACGAAGGGTGGCTACACCTTC. As protein: CASSVSTGTKGGYTF. The chain couples TRBV25-1 to TRBJ1-2; the D gene is possibly TRBD1 (5 bases). The V and J ends lost 4 bases and 7 bases respectively, with 19 bases between them. This CDR3 has 15 residues. Germline CDR1 is MGHDK and CDR2 is SYGVNS.

This clonotype was picked up a small number of times. The chain is built from TRBV6-6 and TRBJ2-5; D perhaps matches TRBD2 (6 bases). The V end lost 6 bases, the J end lost 1 base, and 12 bases lay between the germline ends. Germline CDR1 reads MNHNY; CDR2 reads SVGAGI (reference sequence). The CDR3 totals 14 residues. In nucleotides, the CDR3 is TGTGCCAGCAGATGGGGGACTGTCCAAGAGACCCAGTACTTC. Translated: CASRWGTVQETQYF.

The V gene is TRBV4-2, the J gene TRBJ2-7; TRBD2 agrees at 7 bases. Germline trimming cut 4 bases from V and 0 bases from J; bases unmatched to any gene: 6. Germline values: CDR1 LGHNA, CDR2 YNFKEQ. This CDR3 has 15 residues. The CDR3 spells CASSRDGGGSYEQYF. The CDR3 DNA reads as TGTGCCAGCAGCCGGGATGGCGGGGGCTCCTACGAGCAGTACTTC.

Points on this clonotype: With a much larger clone just one base away, this may be a read error. The rearrangement joins TRBV7-2 to TRBJ2-3; D is possibly TRBD2 (5 bases). This CDR3 comprises 18 residues. Germline values: CDR1 SGHTA, CDR2 FQGNSA. The V end lost 0 bases, the J end lost 4 bases, and 20 bases lay between the germline ends. As DNA, the CDR3 is TGTGCCAGCAGCTTAGCCCCTCCCTTGAGGGTTCGCGCAGATACGCAGTATTTT. It yields the protein CASSLAPPLRVRADTQYF.

The rearrangement joins TRBV20-1 to TRBJ2-5; D possibly corresponds to TRBD1 (5 bases). The J call is doubtful: the DNA matches TRBJ2-7 better. The CDR3 is made up of 11 amino acids. Germline CDR1 reads DFQATT; CDR2 reads SNEGSKA (reference sequence). This chain's CDR3 is CSVDSTYEQYF. CDR3 DNA sequence: TGCAGTGTAGACAGTACCTACGAGCAGTACTTC.

Only a few counts were recorded for this clonotype. The gene calls are TRBV28 and TRBJ2-7, with TRBD1 identical over 12 bases. In germline, CDR1 is MDHEN, CDR2 SYDVKM. Trimming at V came to 4 bases and at J to 6 bases, leaving 1 base not matched to a gene. The CDR3 is 13 residues long. The CDR3 region has the DNA TGTGCCAGCAGTTCGGGACAGGGGGCCGAGCAGTACTTC. Protein: CASSSGQGAEQYF.

The V gene is TRBV12-3 or TRBV12-4, the J gene TRBJ1-2; maybe TRBD1 (5 bases). V lost 3 bases to trimming and J lost 6 bases, with 14 bases between them. CDR3 length: 14 residues. The CDR3 DNA reads TGTGCCAGCAGTTTGGGGGGACGGATGGATGGCTACACCTTC. Translation: CASSLGGRMDGYTF.

The genes are TRBV18 and TRBJ2-1; 9 positions match TRBD2. The DNA matches TRBJ2-7 better at its end, which makes the J call doubtful. Germline loops: CDR1 KGHSH, CDR2 LQKENI. The CDR3 sequence is 15 residues long. The DNA of the CDR3 is TGTGCCAGCTCACCACAGCGGGGGGACTACAATGAGCAGTACTTC. Encoded protein: CASSPQRGDYNEQYF.

This chain connects TRBV5-1 to TRBJ1-2; D might be TRBD1 (5 bases). The CDR3 totals 16 residues. Germline V gene data show CDR1 as SGHRS and CDR2 as YFSETQ. V was trimmed by 5 bases and J by 0 bases, leaving 17 bases between them. The CDR3 region has the DNA TGCGCCAGCAGACTTACCACCGGGACGGCTAACTATGGCTACACCTTC. Protein product: CASRLTTGTANYGYTF.

The genes are TRBV29-1 and TRBJ2-3, with 8 bases lining up with TRBD2. V shed 7 bases, J shed 6 bases, and the junction held 9 bases outside the gene matches. This CDR3 has 13 residues. Germline CDR1 reads SQVTM; CDR2 reads ANQGSEA. CDR3 amino acids: CSGIGAGADTQYF. Here the CDR3 DNA reads TGCAGCGGTATTGGAGCGGGGGCGGATACGCAGTATTTT.

The gene calls are TRBV10-3 and TRBJ1-4; a weak D match, TRBD1 (6 bases). Trimming removed 2 bases from V and 6 bases from J, with 10 bases in between. There are 14 residues in the CDR3. CDR1 ENHRY and CDR2 SYGVKD come from the germline V gene. The CDR3 DNA reads as TGTGCCATCAGTGAGCCGGGACATGATGAAAAACTGTTTTTT. Protein sequence: CAISEPGHDEKLFF.

This clonotype showed up many times. The chain links TRBV4-1 to TRBJ2-1; TRBD2 agrees at 7 bases. V lost 8 bases and J lost 4; bases outside the gene matches: 29. The CDR3 contains 21 residues. CDR1 is MGHRA, CDR2 YSYEKL, per germline. CDR3 sequence: CASAPFMRQRTRPLLYNEQFF. CDR3 DNA sequence: TGCGCCAGCGCTCCTTTTATGCGGCAACGGACTAGACCTTTGCTTTACAATGAGCAGTTCTTC.

This clonotype has more than one count but fewer than ten. V and J are TRBV14 and TRBJ2-3, with D maybe TRBD2 (6 bases). CDR1 is SGHDN and CDR2 is FVKESK in the germline V gene. V was clipped by 1 base and J by 2 bases, with 10 bases between them. The CDR3 is 15 residues long. The CDR3 reads CASSQVLGLTDTQYF. CDR3 in DNA: TGTGCCAGCAGCCAAGTCCTGGGACTCACAGATACGCAGTATTTT. The whole variable domain, remainder taken from reference TRBV14 and TRBJ2-3, is EAGVTQFPSHSVIEKGQTVTLRCDPISGHDNLYWYRRVMGKEIKFLLHFVKESKQDESGMPNNRFLAERTGGTYSTLKVQPAELEDSGVYFCASSQVLGLTDTQYFGPGTRLTVL.

The CDR3 here is CASSQDDSGTDTQYF. CDR3 coding DNA: TGTGCCAGCAGCCAAGATGATAGCGGGACAGATACGCAGTATTTT. V is TRBV3-1 and J is TRBJ2-3, with 7 bases lining up with TRBD2. Germline loops: CDR1 LGHDT, CDR2 YNNKEL (reference sequence). CDR3 length: 15 amino acids. Trimming at V came to 0 bases and at J to 3 bases, leaving 3 bases not matched to a gene.

As regards this clonotype: Likely a read error: the CDR3 ends without its conserved phenylalanine or tryptophan. CDR3 nucleotide sequence: TGTGCCAGCAGCTTAGGGGGGTACTATGGCTACACCTTA. Its protein is CASSLGGYYGYTL. V is TRBV7-6 and J is TRBJ1-2; D might be TRBD1 (5 bases). Germline-derived CDR1 and CDR2 are SGHVS and FNYEAQ. The CDR3 is made up of 13 amino acids. Trimming took off 1 base at V and 3 bases at J, with 6 bases between the two ends.